The 27 T cell receptor beta chains reported below all come from one sample, sequenced in a study of cytomegalovirus exposure and HLA in healthy donors. 60 Vbeta and 13 Jbeta primers were used in PCR. Profiling relied on immunoSEQ multiplex PCR, and the TCRdb table lists in-frame clones only, not all of them. The sample features about 50,000 clones, with more than 2% in its top ten. Sequencing was done on a sample of PBMCs. These receptors all come from a woman aged 18-29 years in good health and CMV-seronegative.

The chain has TRBV6-4 and TRBJ2-1, with 7 bases aligning to TRBD2. Germline trimming cut 5 bases from V and 6 bases from J; bases unmatched to any gene: 7. In germline, CDR1 is MRHNA, CDR2 SNTAGT. There are 14 residues in the CDR3. The CDR3 DNA is TGTGCCAGCAGTATCGGACTAGAAGGCAATGAGCAGTTCTTC. Its translation is CASSIGLEGNEQFF.

The chain uses TRBV11-1 and TRBJ2-3; a possible D gene is TRBD1 (8 bases). Per the germline V gene, CDR1 is SGHAT and CDR2 is FQDESV (reference sequence). CDR3 length equals 15 residues. Trimming shortened V by 5 bases and J by 6 bases, and 18 bases separated the two germline ends. CDR3 nucleotides: TGTGCCAGCAGCCCTCGGACAGGGAGGGCGGATACGCAGTATTTT. Protein: CASSPRTGRADTQYF. Looking up the rest from reference TRBV11-1 and TRBJ2-3 gives the full variable domain: EAEVAQSPRYKITEKSQAVAFWCDPISGHATLYWYRQILGQGPELLVQFQDESVVDDSQLPKDRFSAERLKGVDSTLKIQPAELGDSAMYLCASSPRTGRADTQYFGPGTRLTVL.

The V and J genes are TRBV19 and TRBJ2-3, with a possible D match to TRBD1 (5 bases). The V gene's germline CDR1 is LNHDA and CDR2 SQIVND (reference sequence). The CDR3 totals 15 residues. The V end was cut by 0 bases, the J end by 2 bases, with 9 bases between. The CDR3 sequence is CASSIDLTVTDTQYF. The CDR3, as DNA: TGTGCCAGTAGTATAGACCTGACAGTCACAGATACGCAGTATTTT.

The chain is built from TRBV7-2 and TRBJ1-4, with D possibly matching TRBD1 (6 bases). CDR3 length equals 17 residues. Germline CDR1 and CDR2: SGHTA and FQGNSA. Trimming removed 4 bases from V and 10 bases from J, with 25 bases in between. Here the CDR3 DNA reads TGTGCCAGCAGCTCACTCCCCCCCCAGGGGATGGATGGAAAACTGTTTTTT. It encodes CASSSLPPQGMDGKLFF.

The V call is TRBV6-1, the J call TRBJ2-3; 14 nucleotides agree with TRBD2. V was clipped by 8 bases and J by 4 bases; unmatched bases: 5. CDR1 MNHNS and CDR2 SASEGT come from the germline V gene. The CDR3 is 15 amino acids. This chain's CDR3 is CASVRLAGGPDTQYF. The CDR3 bases are TGTGCCAGCGTCCGACTAGCGGGAGGGCCAGATACGCAGTATTTT.

The CDR3 loop reads CATRGPSSSYNEQFF. The CDR3 nucleotides read TGTGCCACCAGGGGGCCATCGAGCTCCTACAATGAGCAGTTCTTC. The chain is built from TRBV10-3 and TRBJ2-1; 8 nucleotides line up with TRBD1. CDR1 ENHRY and CDR2 SYGVKD come from the germline V gene. The length of the CDR3 is 15 residues. The V gene end was trimmed by 10 bases and the J gene end by 0 bases; junction bases not matched to a gene: 8.

This chain links TRBV4-1 with TRBJ2-7; 7 bases line up with TRBD2. The CDR3 sequence is 16 residues long. From germline, CDR1 is MGHRA and CDR2 YSYEKL. V shed 0 bases, J shed 2 bases, and the junction held 7 bases outside the gene matches. The DNA of the CDR3 is TGCGCCAGCAGCCAAGATGAGGCGGGGGAGACCTACGAGCAGTACTTC. Translated, it gives CASSQDEAGETYEQYF.

The chain couples TRBV28 to TRBJ2-7; TRBD1 agrees at 9 bases. This CDR3 region has 15 residues. The V gene's germline CDR1 is MDHEN and CDR2 SYDVKM. J lost 3 bases, V lost 2 bases, and 5 bases had no gene match. The CDR3 region is CASSLKPGQGYEQYF. The CDR3 DNA follows: TGTGCCAGCAGTTTAAAGCCGGGACAGGGCTACGAGCAGTACTTC.

The rearrangement joins TRBV19 to TRBJ1-5; D remains unclear. Trimming took 4 bases from V and 4 from J, leaving 8 bases between them. The germline V gene encodes CDR1 LNHDA and CDR2 SQIVND (reference sequence). The CDR3 extends over 13 amino acids. This chain's CDR3 is CASSTSLNQPQHF. CDR3 nucleotide sequence: TGTGCCAGTAGTACCTCACTTAATCAGCCCCAGCATTTT.

The chain is built from TRBV2 and TRBJ1-3, with unresolved D. Germline assignment: CDR1 SNHLY and CDR2 FYNNEI. The CDR3 covers 14 residues. V was shortened by 3 bases and J by 0 bases, with 6 bases between the two germline ends. The CDR3 sequence is CASSDPGSGNTIYF. The CDR3 nucleotides are TGTGCCAGCAGTGATCCAGGCTCTGGAAACACCATATATTTT.

The chain recombines TRBV7-2 with TRBJ1-3, with 7 nucleotides matching TRBD1. Trimming at V came to 1 base and at J to 2 bases, leaving 5 bases not matched to a gene. CDR1 is SGHTA and CDR2 is FQGNSA in the germline V gene. The CDR3 has 16 residues. The CDR3, as DNA: TGTGCCAGCAGCTTAGAGGTGACAGGGACTGGAAACACCATATATTTT. As protein: CASSLEVTGTGNTIYF.

V gene TRBV5-1 combines with J gene TRBJ2-7, with TRBD1 identical over 9 bases. The V gene's germline CDR1 is SGHRS and CDR2 YFSETQ. CDR3 size: 13 residues. V was clipped by 6 bases and J by 3 bases; unmatched bases: 4. CDR3 region: CASTLTGGYEQYF. The CDR3 DNA reads TGCGCCAGCACCCTGACAGGGGGCTACGAGCAGTACTTC.

The rearrangement joins TRBV20-1 to TRBJ1-1, with 7 nucleotides matching TRBD1. V lost 5 bases, J lost 8 bases, and 5 bases stayed unmatched. Looked up from germline, CDR1 is DFQATT and CDR2 is SNEGSKA (reference sequence). The CDR3 covers 11 residues. The CDR3 reads CSALDRAEAFF. The CDR3 bases are TGCAGTGCTTTAGACAGGGCCGAAGCTTTCTTT.

The chain is built from TRBV10-1 and TRBJ1-4; D possibly corresponds to TRBD1 (6 bases). The germline V gene encodes CDR1 WNHNN and CDR2 SYGVQD (reference sequence). There are 13 residues in the CDR3. With 6 bases removed from V and 6 bases from J, the gap between germline ends came to 11 bases. CDR3 nucleotides: TGCGCCAGCAGGAGGGAGGGGGATGAAAAACTGTTTTTT. Protein: CASRREGDEKLFF.

The chain is built from TRBV6-1 and TRBJ2-1; 11 nucleotides agree with TRBD2. Germline CDR1 MNHNS, CDR2 SASEGT. The length of the CDR3 is 15 residues. V was clipped by 8 bases and J by 4 bases; unmatched bases: 7. CDR3: CASSASGGFYNEQFF. CDR3 bases: TGTGCCAGCTCGGCTAGCGGGGGGTTTTACAATGAGCAGTTCTTC.

The chain employs TRBV25-1 and TRBJ1-2; TRBD1 is a possible D gene (5 bases). Germline V lookup: CDR1 MGHDK, CDR2 SYGVNS. This CDR3 has 11 residues. The germline V and J ends were trimmed by 2 bases and 8 bases, with 6 bases remaining between them. CDR3 loop: CASSEGGGYTF. Written as DNA, the CDR3 is TGTGCCAGCAGTGAAGGGGGGGGCTACACCTTC.

This rearrangement joins TRBV6-1 to TRBJ2-1, with TRBD1 identical over 9 bases. V lost 10 bases, J lost 4 bases, and 5 bases stayed unmatched. Per germline, CDR1 MNHNS and CDR2 SASEGT. The CDR3 is made up of 13 amino acids. In DNA form, the CDR3 reads TGTGCCACCCGGGACAGGGAATACAATGAGCAGTTCTTC. Translating it yields CATRDREYNEQFF.

V usage is TRBV6-1 and J usage is TRBJ2-7; D is perhaps TRBD2 (5 bases). Germline assignment: CDR1 MNHNS and CDR2 SASEGT. The CDR3 is made up of 12 amino acids. V was cut by 1 base and J by 4 bases, with 5 bases left in between. The CDR3 reads CASSEGRYEQYF. As DNA, the CDR3 is TGTGCCAGCAGTGAAGGGAGGTACGAGCAGTACTTC.

The V gene is TRBV7-2, the J gene TRBJ2-7; 11 bases are a match to TRBD2. Germline assignment: CDR1 SGHTA and CDR2 FQGNSA. The CDR3 totals 16 residues. Trimming at V came to 2 bases and at J to 4 bases, leaving 7 bases not matched to a gene. CDR3 sequence: CASSLSSGGLSYEQYF. The CDR3 DNA follows: TGTGCCAGCAGCTTATCTAGCGGGGGGCTGAGTTACGAGCAGTACTTC.

CDR3 in amino acids: CASSYSIQPQHF. The DNA of the CDR3 is TGTGCCAGCAGTTACTCTATCCAGCCCCAGCATTTT. The V call is TRBV6-6, the J call TRBJ1-5; D is ambiguous. The V gene's germline CDR1 is MNHNY and CDR2 SVGAGI (reference sequence). The CDR3 totals 12 residues. The V gene lost 0 bases and the J gene lost 7 bases, with 4 bases spanning the gap.

This rearrangement joins TRBV13 to TRBJ2-1, with 8 bases aligning to TRBD2. Germline loops: CDR1 PRHDT, CDR2 FYEKMQ (reference sequence). There are 12 residues in the CDR3. V shed 5 bases and J 14 bases; nucleotides not matched to a gene: 8. This chain's CDR3 is CASSEGLVAKFF. As DNA, the CDR3 is TGTGCCAGCAGCGAGGGACTAGTTGCGAAGTTCTTC.

The chain carries TRBV6-4 and TRBJ1-5, with TRBD1 as a possible D gene (6 bases). Germline CDR1 reads MRHNA; CDR2 reads SNTAGT. The CDR3 is 19 residues long. V dropped 0 bases and J dropped 0 bases, with 18 bases sitting between them. The CDR3 protein is CASSDSSGGRGNSNQPQHF. In nucleotides, the CDR3 is TGTGCCAGCAGTGACTCTAGCGGGGGGCGGGGGAATAGCAATCAGCCCCAGCATTTT.

Comments on this clone: Other DNA sequences of this sample code for an identical CDR3. The chain carries TRBV5-1 and TRBJ2-7; TRBD1 matches 8 bases. The length of the CDR3 is 15 residues. With 5 bases clipped from V and 3 bases from J, the junction kept 10 bases outside the gene matches. The germline CDR1 and CDR2 sequences are SGHRS and YFSETQ. The CDR3 DNA sequence: TGCGCCAGCAGTTTCTGGACAGGGCCAAACTACGAGCAGTACTTC. Protein product: CASSFWTGPNYEQYF.

A word on this clone: Germline is not matched at one junction end, which may reflect a read error. The CDR3 DNA is TGTGCCAGCAGACCTGATGGGGCGCAGGGGATCTATGACTACACCTTC. This codes for CASRPDGAQGIYDYTF. The chain carries TRBV27 and TRBJ1-2, with D possibly matching TRBD1 (6 bases). The CDR3 contains 16 residues. The germline V gene has CDR1 MNHEY and CDR2 SMNVEV (reference sequence).

V and J are TRBV5-1 and TRBJ1-6; 9 nucleotides line up with TRBD1. Per the germline V gene, CDR1 is SGHRS and CDR2 is YFSETQ. With 4 bases clipped from V and 5 bases from J, the junction kept 4 bases outside the gene matches. The CDR3 is 15 amino acids. The CDR3 DNA sequence: TGCGCCAGCAGCGGGACAGGGTTCGATAATTCACCCCTCCACTTT. Its translation is CASSGTGFDNSPLHF.

V usage is TRBV5-1 and J usage is TRBJ2-5; D remains unclear. Germline V gene sequence: CDR1 SGHRS, CDR2 YFSETQ. The ends were cut back, 4 bases at V and 1 base at J, with 14 bases in the middle. There are 15 residues in the CDR3. The CDR3 DNA reads TGCGCCAGCAGCCCTGGGCCACAAGTCCAAGAGACCCAGTACTTC. The encoded protein is CASSPGPQVQETQYF. Variable domain in full (rest from reference TRBV5-1 and TRBJ2-5): KAGVTQTPRYLIKTRGQQVTLSCSPISGHRSVSWYQQTPGQGLQFLFEYFSETQRNKGNFPGRFSGRQFSNSRSEMNVSTLELGDSALYLCASSPGPQVQETQYFGPGTRLLVL.

The rearrangement links TRBV9 to TRBJ2-7; possible D gene TRBD2, 6 bases. Deletions cut 0 bases from V and 7 bases from J, with 17 bases between. The CDR3 contains 15 residues. Germline V gives CDR1 SGDLS, CDR2 YYNGEE. As DNA, the CDR3 is TGTGCCAGCAGCGTAGGTGGAGGGGTGGTGGGTGAGCAGTACTTC. It translates to CASSVGGGVVGEQYF.